The entry below describes one T cell receptor (beta chain). Its antigen target is currently unknown. No much larger clone exists at a distance of one base, and base qualities are not known. The immunoSEQ Assay was the method used to sequence TCRbeta CDR3 regions. After extraction, genomic DNA underwent amplification by bias-controlled multiplex PCR, followed by high-throughput sequencing. Concerning the study's data processing: To quantify the absolute abundance of every unique TCRbeta CDR3 region, sequences were collapsed and filtered. T cell fraction was estimated by normalization of TCRbeta template counts to usable DNA, with usable DNA being measured through amplification of reference genes present in all nucleated cells. Repertoire TCRs were annotated as SARS-CoV-2-specific by exact matching of V gene, CDR3 amino acid sequence and J gene to a known reactive TCR set. The reference SARS-CoV-2 TCR set came from MIRA and was filtered for enrichment in COVID-19-positive ImmuneCODE repertoires, removing public or cross-reactive TCRs. Based on the MIRA antigens, annotated TCRs were further analysed at the level of specific ORF or position within ORF. Breadth was defined as the number of annotated unique rearrangements divided by the total number of unique productive rearrangements, and depth was defined as the summed frequency of the annotated unique rearrangements. Two-sided Wilcoxon rank-sum tests were applied when comparing TCR breadth between groups. TCRdb holds this immuneACCESS table with in-frame rearrangements only. Some clones are missing; in checked studies, unresolved V genes explain under half, and the rest has no known cause. Clone size and V and J calls were adopted from that table, with D and trimming inferred from the DNA. This sample holds 75,000 to 100,000 clones; approximately 81% were observed only once. Clones ranked in the top ten supply around a sixth of the sample.

What this sample's time point label stands for: individuals recovered from natural SARS-CoV-2 infection. This sample was taken from a study of Ad26.COV2.S vaccination and SARS-CoV-2 variants (dated by TCRdb to about 2021). Concerning the study at large: Sequencing of the TCRbeta repertoire served to evaluate the specificity and breadth of SARS-CoV-2-reactive T cell receptors following Ad26.COV2.S vaccination. The TCR-sequenced set comprised approximately 32 samples: roughly 19 Ad26.COV2.S vaccine recipients, 5 placebo recipients and 8 SARS-CoV-2 convalescent individuals. Broad study findings and their caveats: Comparable non-spike TCR breadth was observed between vaccine and placebo recipients, consistent with only spike being contained in the vaccine. Substantial breadth of spike-specific CD8+ and CD4+ T cell responses was reported after vaccination. According to the authors, total T cell responses may have been underestimated by the TCR breadth and depth analyses. Spike-specific TCR breadth was higher in Ad26.COV2.S recipients than in placebo recipients (P = 0.0014).

Relative to germline, V is missing 0 bases and J is missing 4 bases, with 9 bases of the junction outside any gene match. From the germline V gene (reference sequence), CDR1 is SEHNR and CDR2 is FQNEAQ. From its cysteine to its phenylalanine, the CDR3 spans 18 amino acids. Just CDR3 DNA is preserved here, 54 bases in frame from base 1. This sequence uses TRBV7-9 and TRBJ2-6; 7 central bases correspond to TRBD2. The clonotype was recovered from a human donor who had recovered from COVID-19. This specimen was peripheral blood, taken after recovery from COVID-19. The CDR3 protein: CASSLAVTSVAGANVLTF. The DNA sequence is TGTGCCAGCAGCTTAGCGGTAACTAGCGTGGCCGGGGCCAACGTCCTGACTTTC.